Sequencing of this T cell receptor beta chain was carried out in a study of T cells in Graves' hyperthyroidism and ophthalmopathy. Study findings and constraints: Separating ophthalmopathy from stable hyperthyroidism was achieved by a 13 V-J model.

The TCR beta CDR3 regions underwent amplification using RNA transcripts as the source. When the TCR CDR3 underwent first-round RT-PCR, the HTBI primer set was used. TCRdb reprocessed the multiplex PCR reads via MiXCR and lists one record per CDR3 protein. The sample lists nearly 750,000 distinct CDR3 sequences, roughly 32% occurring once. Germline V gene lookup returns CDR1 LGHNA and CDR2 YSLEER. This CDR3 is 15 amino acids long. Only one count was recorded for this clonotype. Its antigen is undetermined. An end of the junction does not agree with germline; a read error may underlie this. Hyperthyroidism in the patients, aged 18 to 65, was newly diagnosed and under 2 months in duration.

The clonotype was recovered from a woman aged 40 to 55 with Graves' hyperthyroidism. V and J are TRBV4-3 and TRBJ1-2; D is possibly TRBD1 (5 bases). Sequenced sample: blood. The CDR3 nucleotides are TGCACCAGCAGCCAAGGCGGGGCCGGGGGCTATGGCTACACCTTC. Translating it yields CTSSQGGAGGYGYTF.